The 10 T cell receptor beta chains in this list originate from one sample, sequenced in a study of T cells in Graves' hyperthyroidism and ophthalmopathy. RNA transcripts served as the template for amplifying TCR beta CDR3 regions. The TCR CDR3 first-round RT-PCR relied on the HTBI primer set. In TCRdb, the multiplex PCR reads were re-called with MiXCR into one record per CDR3 protein. The data contain around 380,000 distinct CDR3 sequences, approximately 13% of them seen just once; the ten biggest clones take up about a fifth. Input material: blood. The source of these receptors is a man younger than 40 with Graves' hyperthyroidism that later progressed to Graves' ophthalmopathy.

This clonotype was seen ten or more times. The chain has TRBV2 and TRBJ1-1; the match to TRBD1 covers 8 bases. From germline, CDR1 is SNHLY and CDR2 FYNNEI. This CDR3 comprises 14 residues. V was clipped by 8 bases and J by 8 bases; unmatched bases: 13. CDR3 DNA sequence: TGTGCCAGCGGCCGACAGGGGCTGGGCCTCGAAGCTTTCTTT. Translating it yields CASGRQGLGLEAFF.

This chain uses TRBV6-1 with TRBJ2-2, with 10 bases lining up with TRBD2. This CDR3 is 17 amino acids long. V was pared by 10 bases and J by 2 bases, with 13 bases of the junction left unmatched. Looked up from germline, CDR1 is MNHNS and CDR2 is SASEGT. CDR3 protein: CATLRGLAGENTGELFF. CDR3 nucleotides: TGTGCCACCCTAAGGGGGCTAGCGGGGGAAAACACCGGGGAGCTGTTTTTT.

This clonotype has a handful of counts. This chain connects TRBV30 to TRBJ1-4, with D unclear. This CDR3 is 14 amino acids long. The germline CDR1 and CDR2 sequences are GTSNPN and SVGIG (reference sequence). Trimming took 2 bases from V and 8 from J, leaving 15 bases between them. The CDR3 spells CAWSPDPAREKLFF. The CDR3 region has the DNA TGTGCCTGGAGTCCAGACCCCGCAAGAGAAAAACTGTTTTTT.

V usage is TRBV18 and J usage is TRBJ2-1; D gene ambiguous. Between the trimmed V and J ends, which lost 0 bases and 0 bases, there was a span of 9 bases. The germline CDR1 and CDR2 sequences are KGHSH and LQKENI. The CDR3 loop spans 16 amino acids. The CDR3 coding sequence is TGTGCCAGCTCACCACCCCGGCCGCGCTCCTACAATGAGCAGTTCTTC. It translates to CASSPPRPRSYNEQFF.

The J gene is TRBJ2-7, the V gene TRBV12-3 or TRBV12-4, with D perhaps TRBD2 (7 bases). This CDR3 is 13 amino acids long. The V end was cut by 8 bases, the J end by 4 bases, with 15 bases between. The CDR3 sequence is CASSWGGRYEQYF. The CDR3 DNA is TGTGCCAGCTCTTGGGGGGGGCGGTACGAGCAGTACTTC.

This clonotype turned up a few times. The chain joins TRBV12-5 to TRBJ2-7; 10 nucleotides agree with TRBD1. The V gene's germline CDR1 is LGHNT and CDR2 FRNRAP. Germline trimming cut 10 bases from V and 6 bases from J; bases unmatched to any gene: 9. CDR3 size: 13 residues. The CDR3 loop is CATIPRTGGEQYF. CDR3 DNA: TGTGCTACCATTCCCCGGACAGGGGGCGAGCAGTACTTC.

Only a few counts were recorded for this clonotype. J is TRBJ1-4 and V is TRBV6-1; TRBD1 agrees at 8 bases. J gave up 8 bases and V 7 bases, and 6 bases lay outside the gene matches. The CDR3 loop spans 13 amino acids. CDR1 and CDR2 (germline): MNHNS, SASEGT. CDR3 sequence (DNA): TGTGCCAGCAATCGGGACAGGTGGGAAAAACTGTTTTTT. The encoded protein is CASNRDRWEKLFF.

This clonotype was observed a handful of times. CDR3 DNA sequence: TGTGCCAGCAGTTTCAGGGGCCCCCACAATGAGCAGTTCTTC. Its translation is CASSFRGPHNEQFF. The genes are TRBV7-2 and TRBJ2-1; possible D gene TRBD1, 6 bases. The CDR3 is made up of 14 amino acids. V was clipped by 6 bases and J by 5 bases, with 14 bases between them. Germline CDR1 reads SGHTA; CDR2 reads FQGNSA.

This clonotype was found many times. This chain uses TRBV3-1 with TRBJ1-5; D is unresolved. The germline CDR1 and CDR2 sequences are LGHDT and YNNKEL (reference sequence). The germline V and J ends were trimmed by 3 bases and 1 base, with 1 base remaining between them. The CDR3 loop spans 12 amino acids. The CDR3 DNA is TGTGCCAGCAGCCACAGCAATCAGCCCCAGCATTTT. Its protein product is CASSHSNQPQHF.

This clonotype was seen many times. The chain couples TRBV12-3 or TRBV12-4 to TRBJ1-6; D gene unclear. Trimming shortened V by 6 bases and J by 14 bases, and 17 bases separated the two germline ends. The CDR3 consists of 13 residues. CDR3: CASRDGVVGALHF. The CDR3 nucleotides read TGTGCCAGCAGGGACGGGGTAGTAGGAGCCCTCCACTTT.